Sequencing of this T cell receptor beta chain was carried out in a study of cytomegalovirus exposure and HLA in healthy donors (dated by TCRdb to 2016 to 2017). In terms of the full investigation: An earlier analysis of roughly 630 of the donors reported 250 to 300 Gb of sequence data and 100 million to 130 million unique TCR beta sequences from about 180 million T cells. Roughly 5 DR-DQ haplotypes were handled as single units for association and clustering because linkage in the cohort was strong. Rather than using new phenotypic data, the later analysis identified candidate immune exposures from TCR beta sequences and from how often those sequences occurred across donors. Alongside the repertoire data, information on donor age, sex, ethnicity and CMV serostatus was compiled. Across 398 genotyped donors of the cohort, an average of about 220,000 unique TCR beta nucleotide sequences per donor were sequenced, and approximately 17% of those sequences were non-productive. An early release covering 500 to 750 HLA-typed donors comprised approximately 290 gigabases of sequencing data and approximately 85 million unique TCR sequences. Typing coverage differed by locus: A, B, C, DRB1 and DQB1 were typed in roughly 620-630 donors, DQA1 in 500 to 550, DPA1 in over 600, and DPB1 in 400 to 490. High-throughput TCR immunosequencing, statistical association of individual TCRs with disease status, and machine learning were combined to predict cytomegalovirus infection status. Genome-wide SNP genotypes for about 65% of the roughly 700 donors were used in a later genetic analysis, which treated that subset as a discovery cohort. All discovery cohort repertoires had been generated using a single sequencing platform. The study profiled the T cell repertoires of 500 to 800 subjects by immunosequencing and related them to cytomegalovirus serostatus. In an earlier analysis of roughly 600 of the donors, high-throughput TCR beta sequencing was used to judge whether each TCR beta V gene segment behaved as functional or pseudogenic. The study aimed to test whether signatures of past pathogen exposure could be identified by cataloging public T cell receptors. Besides the first cohort of about 730 subjects, a separate validation cohort made up of 90 to 150 different subjects was used. To study patterns of TCR occurrence, a later analysis re-analyzed previously published TCR beta repertoires from several hundred donors and added high-resolution HLA genotyping. Both class I and class II loci were covered by HLA typing, at four-digit resolution. The genetic ancestry cluster associated with self-reported Caucasian donors included around four fifths of the roughly 380 genotyped donors.

Its CDR3 holds 16 amino acids, cysteine through phenylalanine. This entry keeps only the CDR3 DNA: 48 bases, framed from base 1. CDR1 and CDR2, looked up from the germline V gene, are ENHRY and SYGVKD. V trim: 4 bases; J trim: 3 bases; unmatched bases: 7. For this clone: Its antigen is currently not known.

The cohort was made up of roughly 670 healthy bone marrow donors. At the time of sampling, all cohort members were nominally healthy, though unrecorded immune exposures were likely present. The donor was CMV seronegative and belonged to the group of over 300 seronegative cohort members. Every donor gave a peripheral blood sample, and the peripheral blood mononuclear cells from that sample were used for TCR beta sequencing. The Qiagen DNeasy Blood Extraction Kit was used to extract genomic DNA from the blood cell samples. What the authors observed across the whole study: In a later analysis, several top co-occurrence clusters were reported to appear linked to parvovirus B19, influenza, CMV and Epstein-Barr virus. According to a later analysis, most CMV-associated TCR beta chains appeared to be HLA-restricted, and the HLA associations seemed to be driven largely by CMV exposure. The study listed approximately 160 TCR beta chains as associated with cytomegalovirus. Correlated functional status among segregating V segments might be attributable to linkage disequilibrium, but an unknown experimental factor could not be ruled out. Across donors, most TCR sequences were observed very rarely, whereas some public TCRs were present in many individuals. When HLA alleles, especially DR and DQ, strongly co-occurred, attributing TCR associations to individual alleles was difficult. An earlier analysis of approximately 570 of the donors showed that most TCR beta V segments appeared in productive rearrangements either about 87% or about 30% of the time, which broadly matched IMGT annotations. A group of highly shared sequence variants was considered likely to be a technical artifact of the sequencing pipeline. A few of the identified cytomegalovirus-associated TCR beta chains were confirmed in vitro to be specific for cytomegalovirus antigens. The earlier analysis of a few hundred of the donors excluded approximately 17 rarely observed V segments, including chromosome 9 orphons, because counts were too low. Immune exposure information for the cohort was limited to CMV serostatus. Presence/absence analyses assumed roughly uniform sequencing depth across donors, an assumption that may not hold. Some IMGT-functional V segments, including TRBV6-2 and TRBV6-3, could not be distinguished by the 87-base-pair reads and were therefore excluded. The authors suggested that the approach could potentially be generalized to other disease states and immunological phenotypes. In a later genetic analysis, a missense DCLRE1C variant was associated with V-gene and J-gene trimming of TCR beta chains, and the association was replicated in an independent cohort. A later genetic analysis reported fewer N-insertions in productive TCRs among donors in an Asian-associated ancestry cluster than the roughly 720-donor mean. The classifier was reported to diagnose cytomegalovirus status with high specificity and sensitivity in both the original and validation cohorts. A later analysis associated 15,000 to 20,000 TCR beta sequences with specific HLA alleles at a false discovery rate of 0.05. The cohort was sequenced for TCR beta chains only, and without alpha or paired-chain data the features that could be detected were limited. Because some donors lacked HLA typing at each locus, the association tests relied only on the typed subset. In a later analysis, TCR association rates were found to vary across HLA loci, with the most associated TCRs seen for DRB1 alleles and the fewest for HLA-C alleles. A further reported finding was that TCR beta sequences accurately predicted the HLA-A and HLA-B alleles for most subjects in the first cohort. A later analysis found that HLA-associated TCR beta chains were more clonally expanded and had lower generation probabilities than equally common non-associated chains.

The library was prepared using the immunoSEQ multiplex PCR assay. For the multiplex PCR, a mixture combining 60 forward primers for TCR Vbeta segments and 13 reverse primers for TCR Jbeta segments was used. The CDR3 region of rearranged TCR beta genes was amplified from genomic DNA with a multiplex PCR assay. The Illumina HiSeq System was used to sequence the amplified TCR beta libraries as 87-base-pair reads. The authors processed their data as follows. A later analysis counted about 82 million unique TCR beta chains across the 500 to 850 repertoires, and 10 million to 11 million of these chains were shared by at least two donors. Raw reads were error-corrected and collapsed into unique sequences with a nearest-neighbor algorithm that merged closely related sequences to remove PCR and sequencing errors. Alignment of CDR3 sequences to IMGT reference sequences was used to assign V, D and J gene segments. Each retained sequence needed at least a six-nucleotide match to both a V gene segment and a J gene segment. A rearrangement counted as productive if the CDR3 had no stop codons and remained in frame with V and J, and every other rearrangement counted as non-productive. CDR3 was defined by IMGT convention, running from the second conserved V-encoded cysteine to the conserved J-encoded phenylalanine. Sequences without an unambiguous match to a single V gene segment were excluded from the earlier analysis of over 500 of the donors. In an earlier analysis of around 600 of the donors, V segments were called functional above 56.7% productive rearrangements and were called segregating when the between-donor standard deviation exceeded 5%. A statistical classification framework was developed to diagnose cytomegalovirus status using the catalog of TCR beta chain sequences. In a later analysis, TCR nucleotide sequences were compared against IMGT/GENE-DB human TR gene sequences so that V and J genes could be assigned. In a later analysis, CDR3 sequences and most-parsimonious VDJ recombination scenarios were assigned using the TCRdist pipeline. In a later analysis, every TCR beta chain was defined by the combination of its CDR3 amino acid sequence and its V-gene family, and reads without a unique V-gene family were dropped. To address suspected cross-contamination and a sequencing artifact, a later analysis removed a few hundred highly shared, low-generation-probability nucleotide sequences. A later analysis calculated a clonal expansion index for each public chain from normalized within-repertoire ranks of inferred template counts. In a later analysis, generation probabilities were computed with a VDJ recombination model fitted to out-of-frame rearrangements, and the resulting probabilities were checked against IGoR. A later analysis scored TCR-TCR, TCR-HLA and TCR-CMV co-occurrence with hypergeometric tests, applying a repertoire-size bias correction to TCR pairs. False discovery rates were estimated in a later analysis by permuting HLA or CMV assignments 20 times. In a later analysis, co-occurring TCRs were grouped using DBSCAN, with TCRdist sequence similarity added in when clustering inside HLA-allele-positive subsets. For co-occurrence clustering, repertoires with fewer than 30,000 or more than 120,000 public chains were excluded, along with five or six repertoires with anomalous nucleotide sharing. Here the immuneACCESS table is served through TCRdb, limited to in-frame sequences with V and J called. Missing clones are a known gap in these copies; in checked studies unresolved V genes cover under half, and the rest lacks a known reason. D and trimming come from the DNA, and the V and J calls and clone size come from that table. The table kept for this sample lists around 130,000 clones. The leading ten clones occupy around 1.5% of the sample.

The V gene is TRBV10-3 and the J gene is TRBJ2-3; 10 central bases correspond to TRBD2. This TCR derives from a woman aged 35 to 49 in good health and CMV-seronegative. Sample: PBMCs. CDR3 loop: CAISVPPSGGTDTQYF. The sequenced DNA is TGTGCCATCAGTGTTCCCCCTAGCGGGGGTACAGATACGCAGTATTTT.